One sample yielded the 19 T cell receptor beta chains listed below, sequenced in a study of T-cell reconstitution after alpha-beta-depleted transplantation in children. The library targeted TCRbeta and was prepared with unique molecular identifiers. TCRdb reanalysed the PCR reads using MiXCR and keeps one entry per CDR3 protein. The sample lists fewer than 700,000 distinct CDR3 sequences; around 13% were seen once. The sequenced sample was PBMCs, mostly from graft donor cells, obtained 360 days after TCRalphabeta/CD19-depleted stem cell transplant. The source is a male patient younger than 18 who had a stem cell transplant for acute myeloid leukemia, so the T cells may come from the graft donor.

This clonotype was observed many times. The chain carries TRBV28 and TRBJ1-1, with 9 nucleotides matching TRBD1. Germline lookup yields CDR1 MDHEN and CDR2 SYDVKM. The V gene end was trimmed by 6 bases and the J gene end by 1 base; junction bases not matched to a gene: 6. There are 15 residues in the CDR3. The CDR3 DNA sequence: TGTGCCAGCAGGCCGAGGGGACAGGGGAACACTGAAGCTTTCTTT. Its protein product is CASRPRGQGNTEAFF.

The V and J genes are TRBV5-1 and TRBJ1-2; 9 positions match TRBD1. Trimming removed 5 bases from V and 7 bases from J; junction bases left unmatched: 9. The CDR3 covers 14 residues. Germline CDR1 SGHRS, CDR2 YFSETQ. The CDR3 region has the DNA TGCGCCAGCAGGCCGGGACAGGGAGTATCTGGCTACACCTTC. This sequence encodes CASRPGQGVSGYTF.

This clonotype has at least ten counts. The DNA for the CDR3 is TGTGCCAGCAGTCGGGCTAGTGAGCAGTTCTTC. This gives the protein CASSRASEQFF. The gene calls are TRBV12-3 or TRBV12-4 and TRBJ2-1; D is undetermined. V was trimmed by 5 bases and J by 9 bases, leaving 8 bases between them. The CDR3 runs 11 residues.

A remark on this clonotype: Given a much more abundant clone one base away, this may be a read error. This chain joins TRBV2 and TRBJ2-1, with 11 bases aligning to TRBD2. CDR1 and CDR2 from the germline V gene are SNHLY and FYNNEI. The CDR3 has 15 amino acids. CDR3 amino acids: CASSDSGRARNEEFF. CDR3 nucleotide sequence: TGTGCCAGCAGTGATAGCGGGAGGGCGAGAAATGAGGAGTTCTTC.

This clonotype was picked up a small number of times. V is TRBV11-1 and J is TRBJ2-1, with 9 positions matching TRBD2. The junction had 17 bases not matched to a gene; V was cut back by 5 bases and J by 3 bases. CDR1 is SGHAT and CDR2 is FQDESV in the germline V gene (reference sequence). This CDR3 is built from 19 residues. For the CDR3, the DNA is TGTGCCAGCAGCATTCCGGGACTAGCTTGGGTCCGTGACTACAATGAGCAGTTCTTC. It is translated as CASSIPGLAWVRDYNEQFF. Drawing the rest from reference TRBV11-1 and TRBJ2-1, the complete variable domain is EAEVAQSPRYKITEKSQAVAFWCDPISGHATLYWYRQILGQGPELLVQFQDESVVDDSQLPKDRFSAERLKGVDSTLKIQPAELGDSAMYLCASSIPGLAWVRDYNEQFFGPGTRLTVL.

The chain recombines TRBV11-3 with TRBJ2-5, with D possibly being TRBD2 (5 bases). This CDR3 is 13 amino acids long. V shed 5 bases and J shed 1 base, with 8 bases lying between them. Germline assignment: CDR1 SGHNT and CDR2 YENEEA. CDR3 sequence (DNA): TGTGCCAGCAGCAAACTAGGCCAAGAGACCCAGTACTTC. Protein product: CASSKLGQETQYF.

The sample holds many counts of this clonotype. The J gene is TRBJ2-1, the V gene TRBV30; D may match TRBD1 or TRBD2 (5 bases each). Germline V gene data show CDR1 as GTSNPN and CDR2 as SVGIG (reference sequence). Trimming removed 5 bases from V and 0 bases from J, with 17 bases in between. CDR3 length: 16 amino acids. The CDR3: CAWGGKDGRSYNEQFF. As DNA, the CDR3 is TGTGCCTGGGGGGGAAAGGACGGCCGCTCCTACAATGAGCAGTTCTTC.

This clonotype was observed at least ten times. The V gene is TRBV11-1, the J gene TRBJ2-7; 12 nucleotides align to TRBD2. V lost 5 bases to trimming and J lost 3 bases; unmatched junction nucleotides: 2. Germline V gene sequence: CDR1 SGHAT, CDR2 FQDESV (reference sequence). This CDR3 has 14 residues. This CDR3 reads CASSRTSGIYEQYF. CDR3 DNA: TGTGCCAGCAGCCGGACTAGCGGGATCTACGAGCAGTACTTC.

This clonotype was counted many times. The chain's CDR3 is CASRYPGGNEQFF. CDR3 nucleotide sequence: TGTGCCAGTCGATACCCTGGGGGAAATGAGCAGTTCTTC. V is TRBV12-3 or TRBV12-4 and J is TRBJ2-1, with D perhaps matching TRBD1 or TRBD2 (5 bases each). CDR3 length equals 13 residues. V lost 9 bases, J lost 7 bases, and 16 bases lay in between.

The chain couples TRBV5-5 to TRBJ2-3, with D maybe TRBD1 (5 bases). The V end lost 6 bases, the J end lost 1 base, and 12 bases lay between the germline ends. Germline CDR1 SGHKS, CDR2 YYEKEE (reference sequence). The CDR3 contains 14 residues. The CDR3 sequence is CASTQGWGTDTQYF. Here the CDR3 DNA reads TGTGCCAGCACCCAGGGTTGGGGCACAGATACGCAGTATTTT.

The chain links TRBV7-3 to TRBJ2-3; 7 bases are shared with TRBD2. The germline gives CDR1 SGHTA, CDR2 FQGTGA. The trim removed 1 base at V and 0 bases at J, leaving 10 bases unmatched. The CDR3 has 18 residues. CDR3 loop: CASSLKPLLASSTDTQYF. The DNA of the CDR3 is TGTGCCAGCAGCTTAAAGCCCCTACTAGCGAGCAGCACAGATACGCAGTATTTT.

This clonotype was seen only a few times. The chain joins TRBV29-1 to TRBJ2-7; D is undetermined. The CDR3 covers 12 residues. CDR1 SQVTM and CDR2 ANQGSEA come from the germline V gene. V lost 6 bases and J 2 bases, leaving 11 bases between the germline ends. Here the CDR3 reads CSVTVGTYEQYF. DNA of the CDR3: TGCAGCGTAACTGTGGGTACCTACGAGCAGTACTTC.

The V gene is TRBV24-1, the J gene TRBJ2-5; weak D call: TRBD2 (6 bases). The V gene lost 1 base and the J gene lost 0 bases, with 14 bases spanning the gap. Germline V gene data show CDR1 as KGHDR and CDR2 as SFDVKD. This CDR3 spans 17 amino acids. The CDR3 region is CATSDLGLGEDQETQYF. Written as DNA, the CDR3 is TGTGCCACCAGTGATTTAGGTCTGGGGGAGGACCAAGAGACCCAGTACTTC.

There are a few counts of this clonotype. V usage is TRBV27 and J usage is TRBJ2-5; TRBD1 aligns across 8 bases. The germline V gene encodes CDR1 MNHEY and CDR2 SMNVEV (reference sequence). The CDR3 runs to 14 residues. The junction had 2 bases not matched to a gene; V was cut back by 3 bases and J by 2 bases. The CDR3 here is CASSFGTGQETQYF. The DNA of the CDR3 is TGTGCCAGCAGTTTCGGGACAGGACAAGAGACCCAGTACTTC.

As for this clonotype: A much bigger clone sits one base away, suggesting this may be a read error. This CDR3 fails to terminate in the conserved phenylalanine or tryptophan, so it likely reflects a read error. This chain connects TRBV6-2 or TRBV6-3 to TRBJ2-3; D is ambiguous. This CDR3 contains 14 residues. The germline V gene encodes CDR1 MNHEY and CDR2 SVGEGT. Trimming pared 4 bases from V and 0 bases from J, leaving 8 bases between. CDR3 residues: CASSLDSSTDTQYY. CDR3 nucleotides: TGTGCCAGCAGTTTAGACTCTAGCACAGATACGCAGTATTAT.

This clonotype was seen at least ten times. The chain uses TRBV4-3 and TRBJ2-3; 8 bases match TRBD1. The CDR3 spans 17 residues. Germline loops: CDR1 LGHNA, CDR2 YSLEER. The trim removed 0 bases at V and 2 bases at J, leaving 7 bases unmatched. The DNA of the CDR3 is TGCGCCAGCAGCCAAGATCTTGGGACAGGATTCACAGATACGCAGTATTTT. Translation gives CASSQDLGTGFTDTQYF.

Here the CDR3 reads CSVSPTSGFYNEQFF. The CDR3 nucleotides read TGCAGCGTTTCCCCGACAAGCGGGTTCTACAATGAGCAGTTCTTC. The chain has TRBV29-1 and TRBJ2-1; weak D call: TRBD2 (6 bases). V gave up 5 bases and J gave up 3 bases, with 17 bases separating them. The CDR3 is 15 amino acids. CDR1 is SQVTM, CDR2 ANQGSEA, per germline.

V is TRBV11-2 and J is TRBJ2-7, with 9 bases fitting TRBD1. The CDR3 contains 15 residues. J was trimmed by 6 bases and V by 4 bases; bases with no gene match: 10. The V gene's germline CDR1 is SGHAT and CDR2 FQNNGV. The CDR3 DNA reads as TGTGCCAGCAGCTCCATATCGGGACAGGGTTTCGAGCAGTACTTC. Translation gives CASSSISGQGFEQYF.

In its sample, this clonotype was seen many times. The chain has TRBV29-1 and TRBJ2-7; a weak D match, TRBD1 (5 bases). Per germline, CDR1 SQVTM and CDR2 ANQGSEA. The CDR3 consists of 14 residues. Trimming pared 3 bases from V and 3 bases from J, leaving 15 bases between. This chain's CDR3 is CSVDPGKGNYEQYF. In DNA form, the CDR3 reads TGCAGCGTTGATCCAGGGAAGGGGAACTACGAGCAGTACTTC.